The 2 T cell receptor beta chains presented below share a single source sample, sequenced in a study of siplizumab effects on memory and regulatory T cells (dated by TCRdb to the late 2010s). Library generation was performed with the immunoSEQ multiplex PCR assay. TCRdb took this table from immuneACCESS and kept in-frame rearrangements with V and J called. Such tables lack part of the clones; where checked against another copy, unresolved V genes explain under half of the gap, and the rest is unexplained. For this sample there are around 97,000 clones; about 95% appear just once. The top ten clones comprise approximately 1.2% of the sample. Sequenced input: non-Treg CD4+ T cells sorted from blood. What this sample's cell subset or site label stands for: FACS-sorted unstimulated CD4+ non-regulatory T cells. Every receptor here comes from a human donor in good health.

This sequence joins TRBV10-3 and TRBJ2-3; possible D gene TRBD2, 7 bases. The germline gives CDR1 ENHRY, CDR2 SYGVKD. V gave up 2 bases and J gave up 2 bases, with 17 bases separating them. CDR3 length: 17 residues. The CDR3 sequence is CAISEGGAQGTTDTQYF. In DNA form, the CDR3 reads TGTGCCATCAGTGAGGGGGGGGCCCAGGGCACCACAGATACGCAGTATTTT.

The V call is TRBV7-9, the J call TRBJ1-1; no clear D. This CDR3 contains 15 residues. Trimming cost V 4 bases and J 5 bases, with 17 bases left between them. The germline V gene has CDR1 SEHNR and CDR2 FQNEAQ (reference sequence). CDR3 loop: CASSSVWILITEAFF. The CDR3 coding sequence is TGTGCCAGCAGCTCGGTTTGGATTCTTATTACTGAAGCTTTCTTT.